This TCR beta chain originates from a study of cytomegalovirus exposure and HLA in healthy donors. As for the study in general: In a later analysis, the roughly 120 validation repertoires were reported to have used the same platform as the approximately 670 first-cohort repertoires.

The donors belonged to the approximately 120-subject validation cohort, separate from the approximately 700-subject first cohort. CDR3 length equals 18 residues. Trimming left V 2 bases short and J 0 bases short, with 16 bases between. Germline V gene sequence: CDR1 SGHTA, CDR2 FQGNSA. Findings of the study overall: As confirmed in vitro, a few CMV-associated chains were specific for CMV antigens. There were under 200 TCR beta chains listed as cytomegalovirus-associated.

Concerning this clone: Its target is not known.

The assay was immunoSEQ multiplex PCR, and TCRdb's table has in-frame clones only and misses some. The table has some 120,000 clones, 88% seen once. This chain connects TRBV7-2 to TRBJ2-2; tentatively, D is TRBD2 (6 bases). The sample comprised PBMCs. This sequence was found in a man under 40 in good health and CMV-seronegative. CDR3 in amino acids: CASSLSNLRGTNTGELFF. For the CDR3, the DNA is TGTGCCAGCAGCTTATCAAACCTCCGGGGGACGAACACCGGGGAGCTGTTTTTT.